Each of the 17 T cell receptor beta chains below was sequenced from the same sample in a study of cytomegalovirus exposure and HLA in healthy donors. Primers: 60 Vbeta forward and 13 Jbeta reverse. Sequencing used immunoSEQ multiplex PCR; TCRdb keeps in-frame clones, though not all of them. The sample shows around 150,000 clones, 82% of them seen only once. The sample taken for sequencing was PBMCs. The receptor set was obtained from a man in his forties or fifties in good health and CMV-seropositive.

This rearrangement joins TRBV7-2 to TRBJ1-1, with a weak D call TRBD1 (5 bases). The CDR3 is 15 residues long. The ends were cut back, 3 bases at V and 0 bases at J, with 11 bases in the middle. CDR1 SGHTA and CDR2 FQGNSA come from the germline V gene. CDR3 sequence: CASSFRANMNTEAFF. The CDR3 DNA is TGTGCCAGCAGCTTCAGGGCCAACATGAACACTGAAGCTTTCTTT.

V usage is TRBV6-6 and J usage is TRBJ1-1; 8 nucleotides match TRBD1. Trimming cost V 2 bases and J 8 bases; bases outside gene matches: 7. The CDR3 consists of 14 residues. Germline CDR1 and CDR2: MNHNY and SVGAGI (reference sequence). CDR3 region: CASSYRGQGAEAFF. The CDR3 nucleotides are TGTGCCAGCAGTTACCGAGGGCAGGGGGCGGAAGCTTTCTTT.

The V call is TRBV2, the J call TRBJ2-5, with 11 nucleotides matching TRBD2. The CDR3 covers 16 residues. V lost 6 bases and J lost 4; bases outside the gene matches: 10. From germline, CDR1 is SNHLY and CDR2 FYNNEI. CDR3 nucleotide sequence: TGTGCCAGCAGCCAAGGGACTAGCGGAACTCTAGAGACCCAGTACTTC. Encoded protein: CASSQGTSGTLETQYF.

This clone was detected only a few times. This chain links TRBV4-1 with TRBJ1-4; D is possibly TRBD1 (6 bases). This CDR3 is 14 amino acids long. The germline V and J ends were trimmed by 4 bases and 0 bases, with 6 bases remaining between them. Germline CDR1 is MGHRA and CDR2 is YSYEKL. The chain's CDR3 is CASSRQATNEKLFF. The CDR3, as DNA: TGCGCCAGCAGCCGACAGGCAACTAATGAAAAACTGTTTTTT.

CDR3 region: CASTPEQGIEQYF. For the CDR3, the DNA is TGTGCCAGCACACCTGAACAGGGGATCGAGCAGTACTTC. This rearrangement joins TRBV7-9 to TRBJ2-5; 7 nucleotides line up with TRBD1. The DNA end is more similar to TRBJ2-7, so the J call may be wrong. The germline V gene has CDR1 SEHNR and CDR2 FQNEAQ (reference sequence). The CDR3 spans 13 residues.

The rearrangement uses TRBV7-2 and TRBJ1-2, with D maybe TRBD1 (5 bases). The germline V gene has CDR1 SGHTA and CDR2 FQGNSA. CDR3 length: 13 residues. Trimming took 1 base from V and 8 from J, leaving 11 bases between them. The CDR3 protein is CASSLDSRGGYTF. The CDR3 DNA follows: TGTGCCAGCAGCTTAGATTCGCGGGGCGGCTACACCTTC.

V usage is TRBV5-6 and J usage is TRBJ2-7; possible D gene TRBD1, 5 bases. Germline assignment: CDR1 SGHDT and CDR2 YYEEEE. The CDR3 is made up of 13 amino acids. V dropped 0 bases and J dropped 1 base, with 5 bases sitting between them. The CDR3 protein is CASSLGQSYEQYF. As DNA, the CDR3 is TGTGCCAGCAGCTTGGGACAGTCCTACGAGCAGTACTTC.

The chain combines TRBV10-2 with TRBJ2-7; TRBD1 matches at 9 bases. CDR1 and CDR2 (germline): WSHSY, SAAADI. This CDR3 region has 13 residues. The trim removed 8 bases at V and 5 bases at J, leaving 7 bases unmatched. DNA of the CDR3: TGCGCCAGCGGAAACAGGGGGCTCGACGAGCAGTACTTC. Translation gives CASGNRGLDEQYF.

V gene TRBV10-3 combines with J gene TRBJ2-7; TRBD1 might be the D (6 bases). Germline lookup yields CDR1 ENHRY and CDR2 SYGVKD. This CDR3 comprises 13 residues. V gave up 4 bases and J gave up 2 bases, with 9 bases separating them. The CDR3 sequence: CAISAGDTYEQYF. In DNA form, the CDR3 reads TGTGCCATCAGTGCAGGGGACACCTACGAGCAGTACTTC.

The chain links TRBV28 to TRBJ2-3; D may be TRBD1 (5 bases). CDR3 length: 17 amino acids. CDR1 and CDR2 (germline): MDHEN, SYDVKM. V was shortened by 6 bases and J by 1 base, with 20 bases between the two germline ends. CDR3 region: CASRAVNFRRGTDTQYF. The CDR3, as DNA: TGTGCCAGCAGGGCGGTTAACTTTCGCAGGGGCACAGATACGCAGTATTTT.

The rearrangement joins TRBV6-1 to TRBJ2-1; tentatively, D is TRBD2 (5 bases). The length of the CDR3 is 14 residues. Trimming shortened V by 5 bases and J by 6 bases, and 14 bases separated the two germline ends. Looked up from germline, CDR1 is MNHNS and CDR2 is SASEGT. This CDR3 reads CASSKVNTSNEQFF. Here the CDR3 DNA reads TGTGCCAGCAGTAAAGTTAACACTAGCAATGAGCAGTTCTTC.

This chain links TRBV5-4 with TRBJ1-1; D might be TRBD1 (5 bases). In germline, CDR1 is SGHNT, CDR2 YYREEE (reference sequence). The CDR3 extends over 14 amino acids. V was trimmed by 0 bases and J by 4 bases, leaving 10 bases between them. CDR3 sequence reads: CASSLVGGATEAFF. The DNA for the CDR3 is TGTGCCAGCAGCTTGGTCGGGGGAGCCACTGAAGCTTTCTTT.

The chain joins TRBV5-1 to TRBJ2-5, with D possibly TRBD2 on 5 matching bases. In germline, CDR1 is SGHRS, CDR2 YFSETQ. This CDR3 is built from 16 residues. V lost 0 bases and J lost 3, with 15 bases in between. Written as DNA, the CDR3 is TGCGCCAGCAGCTTGGCCCGGACTGGGTTTGAAGAGACCCAGTACTTC. Its translation: CASSLARTGFEETQYF.

The gene calls are TRBV5-1 and TRBJ2-3, with a possible D match to TRBD2 (6 bases). The CDR3 has 15 amino acids. Per germline, CDR1 SGHRS and CDR2 YFSETQ. Trimming pared 4 bases from V and 1 base from J, leaving 13 bases between. This CDR3 is CASSLGSGGTDTQYF. The CDR3 DNA reads as TGCGCCAGCAGCCTCGGGAGTGGGGGCACAGATACGCAGTATTTT.

V and J are TRBV9 and TRBJ1-1, with 8 bases aligning to TRBD1. Germline assignment: CDR1 SGDLS and CDR2 YYNGEE. The CDR3 sequence is 16 residues long. Trimming cost V 4 bases and J 3 bases; bases outside gene matches: 11. The CDR3 loop is CASSPYTRDRYTEAFF. CDR3 sequence (DNA): TGTGCCAGCAGCCCATATACTCGGGACAGGTACACTGAAGCTTTCTTT.

The gene calls are TRBV14 and TRBJ2-3; 13 bases are shared with TRBD2. J gave up 3 bases and V 5 bases, and 11 bases lay outside the gene matches. CDR1 and CDR2 from the germline V gene are SGHDN and FVKESK. The CDR3 contains 18 residues. CDR3 region: CASSKRLAGGAVTDTQYF. CDR3 coding DNA: TGTGCCAGCAGCAAACGACTAGCGGGGGGCGCTGTAACAGATACGCAGTATTTT.

The table lists this clone with a few counts. The genes are TRBV27 and TRBJ2-2; D is perhaps TRBD1 (5 bases). In germline, CDR1 is MNHEY, CDR2 SMNVEV (reference sequence). V was pared by 6 bases and J by 1 base, with 9 bases between. The CDR3 has 14 residues. The CDR3: CASSPTGNTGELFF. For the CDR3, the DNA is TGTGCCAGCAGCCCTACAGGGAACACCGGGGAGCTGTTTTTT.